Listed here are 6 T cell receptor beta chains from one sample, sequenced in a study of identical twins. TCRdb redid the calling of the 5' RACE reads with MiXCR, one entry per CDR3 protein. The repertoire holds under 500,000 distinct CDR3 sequences, with roughly an eighth as singletons. Another study also made use of these data, one on yellow fever vaccine responses in identical twins.

The material sequenced was CD4+ T cells sorted from blood. These receptors were taken from a woman between 18 and 29 years old in good health.

This clonotype was recorded many times. The chain recombines TRBV24-1 with TRBJ2-2; 7 bases line up with TRBD1. The germline gives CDR1 KGHDR, CDR2 SFDVKD. CDR3 length: 14 amino acids. Losses at the gene ends were 5 bases for V and 8 bases for J; bases not matched to a gene: 7. Here the CDR3 DNA reads TGTGCCACCAGTGCCCCCGACAGGGCAGGGGAGCTGTTTTTT. As protein: CATSAPDRAGELFF.

This chain connects TRBV5-1 to TRBJ2-7, with TRBD1 matching over 11 bases. CDR3 length: 15 residues. V dropped 3 bases and J dropped 4; count of bases not matched to a gene: 6. From germline, CDR1 is SGHRS and CDR2 YFSETQ. In DNA form, the CDR3 reads TGCGCCAGCAGCTCGGACAGGGGGCGCGTTTACGAGCAGTACTTC. It encodes CASSSDRGRVYEQYF.

There are many counts of this clonotype. CDR3 sequence reads: CASSIVGSVSYNEQFF. The CDR3 DNA reads TGTGCCAGTAGTATAGTGGGGAGCGTCTCCTACAATGAGCAGTTCTTC. The chain couples TRBV19 to TRBJ2-1, with a tentative D call TRBD2 (5 bases). Germline assignment: CDR1 LNHDA and CDR2 SQIVND (reference sequence). Trimming cost V 1 base and J 0 bases, with 10 bases left between them. CDR3 length: 16 amino acids.

This clonotype showed up many times. V usage is TRBV24-1 and J usage is TRBJ2-7, with 10 bases matching TRBD1. Per the germline V gene, CDR1 is KGHDR and CDR2 is SFDVKD. The CDR3 contains 15 residues. Trimming at V came to 4 bases and at J to 3 bases, leaving 5 bases not matched to a gene. The CDR3 reads CATSDPGQGGYEQYF. Here the CDR3 DNA reads TGTGCCACCAGTGACCCAGGACAGGGGGGCTACGAGCAGTACTTC.

This chain joins TRBV12-3 or TRBV12-4 and TRBJ2-5; D is unresolved. Trimming stripped 6 bases from V and 3 bases from J, with 14 bases between. The CDR3 sequence is 14 residues long. DNA of the CDR3: TGTGCCAGCAGCCCACATGGCTGGAAAGAGACCCAGTACTTC. It specifies CASSPHGWKETQYF.

This clonotype appeared many times. The CDR3, as DNA: TGTGCCAGCAGCTTAGTAGGGGCTGCGCAAGAGACCCAGTACTTC. Translation: CASSLVGAAQETQYF. The J gene is TRBJ2-5, the V gene TRBV7-8; D possibly corresponds to TRBD1 (5 bases). The V gene lost 1 base and the J gene lost 2 bases, with 11 bases spanning the gap. Per germline, CDR1 SGHVS and CDR2 FQNEAQ. The CDR3 totals 15 residues.